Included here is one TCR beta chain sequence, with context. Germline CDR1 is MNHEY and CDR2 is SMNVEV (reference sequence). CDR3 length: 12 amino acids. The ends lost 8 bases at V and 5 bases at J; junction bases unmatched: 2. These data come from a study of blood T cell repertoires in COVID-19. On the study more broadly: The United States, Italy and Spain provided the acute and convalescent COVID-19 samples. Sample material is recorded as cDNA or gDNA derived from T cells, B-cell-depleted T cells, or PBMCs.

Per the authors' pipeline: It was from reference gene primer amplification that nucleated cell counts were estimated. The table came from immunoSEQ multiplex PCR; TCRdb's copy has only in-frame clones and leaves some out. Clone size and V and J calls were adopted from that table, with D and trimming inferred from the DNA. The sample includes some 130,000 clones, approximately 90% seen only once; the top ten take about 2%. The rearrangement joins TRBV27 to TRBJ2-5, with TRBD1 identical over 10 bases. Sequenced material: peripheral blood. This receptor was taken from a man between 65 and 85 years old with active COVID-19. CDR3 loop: CASWDRGETQYF. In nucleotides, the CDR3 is TGTGCCAGCTGGGACAGGGGCGAGACCCAGTACTTC.